Presented here are 17 T cell receptor beta chains from one specimen sequenced in a study of blood T cells in healthy people across ages. Together with a sample-barcoded 5' primer, a J-beta primer mix was included in a second PCR lasting roughly 6 to 12 cycles. TCRdb re-derived calls from the 5' RACE reads in MiXCR, one entry per CDR3 protein. The sample holds some 700,000 distinct CDR3 sequences, 22% seen once. The sample was blood. The receptor set was obtained from a man in his 70s in good health.

In this sample, this clonotype turned up a few times. The chain uses TRBV28 and TRBJ1-2, with D perhaps TRBD1 (6 bases). The V and J ends lost 5 bases and 3 bases respectively, with 13 bases between them. Germline V gene data show CDR1 as MDHEN and CDR2 as SYDVKM. The CDR3 consists of 14 residues. The CDR3 coding sequence is TGTGCCAGCAGTAACCACGGACAGTACTATGGCTACACCTTC. Translation gives CASSNHGQYYGYTF.

This sequence joins TRBV12-3 or TRBV12-4 and TRBJ2-5; D tentatively reads TRBD1 or TRBD2 (6 bases each). TRBJ2-1 matches the DNA end more closely, so the J call is doubtful. The CDR3 is made up of 15 amino acids. CDR3 protein: CASTGRGGGNNEQFF. Written as DNA, the CDR3 is TGTGCCAGCACCGGGAGAGGGGGTGGAAACAATGAGCAGTTCTTC.

The chain recombines TRBV7-2 with TRBJ2-3; D ambiguous. There are 16 residues in the CDR3. CDR1 and CDR2 (germline): SGHTA, FQGNSA. V was cut by 2 bases and J by 0 bases, with 12 bases left in between. In DNA form, the CDR3 reads TGTGCCAGCAGCTTACATCTGGGCCATAGCACAGATACGCAGTATTTT. Residues: CASSLHLGHSTDTQYF. Full variable domain (remainder filled in from reference TRBV7-2 and TRBJ2-3): GAGVSQSPSNKVTEKGKDVELRCDPISGHTALYWYRQSLGQGLEFLIYFQGNSAPDKSGLPSDRFSAERTGGSVSTLTIQRTQQEDSAVYLCASSLHLGHSTDTQYFGPGTRLTVL.

This clonotype came up many times. The rearrangement joins TRBV9 to TRBJ2-5; no clear D. The CDR3 contains 14 residues. Germline CDR1 is SGDLS and CDR2 is YYNGEE. Trimming removed 4 bases at V and 2 bases at J, with 12 bases between. DNA of the CDR3: TGTGCCAGCAGCACAGACAACGTACAAGAGACCCAGTACTTC. Its protein product is CASSTDNVQETQYF.

Concerning this clonotype: Compared with germline, one end of the junction differs, possibly owing to a read error. This rearrangement joins TRBV15 to TRBJ1-3; D is possibly TRBD1 (6 bases). Germline V gives CDR1 LNHNV, CDR2 YYDKDF (reference sequence). This CDR3 comprises 16 residues. CDR3 residues: CATSGENRDPGNTIYF. The CDR3 DNA reads as TGTGCCACCAGCGGAGAAAACAGGGACCCTGGAAACACCATATATTTT.

This clonotype occurred a few times. V usage is TRBV12-3 or TRBV12-4 and J usage is TRBJ2-7; 8 bases line up with TRBD1. This CDR3 region has 14 residues. The DNA for the CDR3 is TGTGCCAGCAGGCCGACAGGGGTTATCTACGGGCAGTACGTC. Its translation is CASRPTGVIYGQYV.

This clonotype was counted a few times. This sequence joins TRBV7-9 and TRBJ1-2; 7 bases fit TRBD1. The CDR3 runs 14 residues. Germline-derived CDR1 and CDR2 are SEHNR and FQNEAQ (reference sequence). V dropped 6 bases and J dropped 7; count of bases not matched to a gene: 11. CDR3: CASRRQGSEAGYTF. CDR3 sequence (DNA): TGTGCCAGCAGAAGACAGGGATCTGAGGCTGGCTACACCTTC. Based on the CDR3 plus reference TRBV7-9 and TRBJ1-2, the full variable domain is DTGVSQNPRHKITKRGQNVTFRCDPISEHNRLYWYRQTLGQGPEFLTYFQNEAQLEKSRLLSDRFSAERPKGSFSTLEIQRTEQGDSAMYLCASRRQGSEAGYTFGSGTRLTVV.

The chain employs TRBV9 and TRBJ2-5, with 9 bases identical to TRBD1. Gene TRBJ2-7 matches the end of the DNA better, so the J call may be wrong. CDR3 length: 15 amino acids. Germline CDR1 SGDLS, CDR2 YYNGEE. The CDR3 nucleotides read TGTGCCGGCAACCACCGGGACAGGGAAACCTACGAGCAGTACTTC. Protein product: CAGNHRDRETYEQYF.

The chain combines TRBV20-1 with TRBJ2-1; 9 positions agree with TRBD2. This CDR3 comprises 13 residues. The germline V gene has CDR1 DFQATT and CDR2 SNEGSKA (reference sequence). This CDR3 reads CTGLASGTYEQFF. The CDR3 nucleotides read TGCACAGGTTTGGCTAGCGGGACCTATGAGCAGTTCTTC.

This chain connects TRBV27 to TRBJ2-6; D could derive from TRBD1 or TRBD2 (5 bases each). The CDR3 is made up of 18 amino acids. Trimming cost V 3 bases and J 0 bases, with 15 bases left between them. Per germline, CDR1 MNHEY and CDR2 SMNVEV (reference sequence). The CDR3 here is CASSLMGTESSGANVLTF. The CDR3 bases are TGTGCCAGCAGTTTGATGGGGACCGAAAGCTCTGGGGCCAACGTCCTGACTTTC. Complete variable domain (other parts from reference TRBV27 and TRBJ2-6): EAQVTQNPRYLITVTGKKLTVTCSQNMNHEYMSWYRQDPGLGLRQIYYSMNVEVTDKGDVPEGYKVSRKEKRNFPLILESPSPNQTSLYFCASSLMGTESSGANVLTFGAGSRLTVL.

The chain uses TRBV9 and TRBJ2-4; 8 nucleotides align to TRBD1. The CDR3 contains 18 residues. Germline assignment: CDR1 SGDLS and CDR2 YYNGEE. J was trimmed by 3 bases and V by 4 bases; bases with no gene match: 15. The CDR3 DNA is TGTGCCAGCAGCCCCCCCCAAGCAATCACAGGGGGCAAAAACATTCAGTACTTC. Amino acids: CASSPPQAITGGKNIQYF.

The rearrangement uses TRBV10-3 and TRBJ2-7; 11 bases line up with TRBD1. There are 15 residues in the CDR3. The germline V gene encodes CDR1 ENHRY and CDR2 SYGVKD. V dropped 6 bases and J dropped 4; count of bases not matched to a gene: 8. CDR3: CAISKDRGLRYEQYV. The DNA for the CDR3 is TGTGCCATCAGCAAGGACAGGGGGCTTAGGTACGAGCAGTACGTC.

V gene TRBV30 combines with J gene TRBJ2-5, with TRBD2 matching 12 bases. V lost 1 base, J lost 1 base, and 1 base stayed unmatched. CDR1 and CDR2 (germline): GTSNPN, SVGIG (reference sequence). The CDR3 covers 15 residues. The CDR3 DNA sequence: TGTGCCTGGAGTGGGGGACTAGCGGGCCAAGAGACCCAGTACTTC. Amino acid sequence: CAWSGGLAGQETQYF.

The chain is built from TRBV20-1 and TRBJ2-5; 8 bases are a match to TRBD1. TRBJ2-7 explains the end of the DNA better; the J call may be wrong. The CDR3 totals 13 residues. Germline V gene sequence: CDR1 DFQATT, CDR2 SNEGSKA (reference sequence). DNA of the CDR3: TGCAGTGCTAACAGGGGGGACAAGTACGAGCAGTACTTC. It yields the protein CSANRGDKYEQYF.

This clonotype came up a few times. This chain joins TRBV5-1 and TRBJ2-7; the D gene is possibly TRBD2 (5 bases). The DNA end lines up better with TRBJ2-1; the J call may be wrong. The CDR3 runs to 13 residues. Germline CDR1 SGHRS, CDR2 YFSETQ. CDR3 protein: CASSLVQSGEQFF. CDR3 in DNA: TGCGCCAGCAGCTTAGTCCAGAGCGGTGAGCAGTTCTTC.

This clonotype was detected ten times or more. The chain uses TRBV4-3 and TRBJ2-1; 9 nucleotides align to TRBD2. In germline, CDR1 is LGHNA, CDR2 YSLEER. V lost 4 bases, J lost 1 base, and 8 bases stayed unmatched. CDR3 length: 17 residues. Here the CDR3 reads CASSPHSGSVSYNEQFF. CDR3 coding DNA: TGCGCCAGCAGCCCTCATAGCGGGAGTGTGTCCTACAATGAGCAGTTCTTC.

V is TRBV7-2 and J is TRBJ1-5; D might be TRBD1 (6 bases). This CDR3 contains 15 residues. V shed 5 bases and J shed 3 bases, with 14 bases lying between them. Germline values: CDR1 SGHTA, CDR2 FQGNSA. The CDR3 loop is CASSLEGTINQPQHF. CDR3 coding DNA: TGTGCCAGCAGCCTGGAGGGGACAATCAATCAGCCCCAGCATTTT.